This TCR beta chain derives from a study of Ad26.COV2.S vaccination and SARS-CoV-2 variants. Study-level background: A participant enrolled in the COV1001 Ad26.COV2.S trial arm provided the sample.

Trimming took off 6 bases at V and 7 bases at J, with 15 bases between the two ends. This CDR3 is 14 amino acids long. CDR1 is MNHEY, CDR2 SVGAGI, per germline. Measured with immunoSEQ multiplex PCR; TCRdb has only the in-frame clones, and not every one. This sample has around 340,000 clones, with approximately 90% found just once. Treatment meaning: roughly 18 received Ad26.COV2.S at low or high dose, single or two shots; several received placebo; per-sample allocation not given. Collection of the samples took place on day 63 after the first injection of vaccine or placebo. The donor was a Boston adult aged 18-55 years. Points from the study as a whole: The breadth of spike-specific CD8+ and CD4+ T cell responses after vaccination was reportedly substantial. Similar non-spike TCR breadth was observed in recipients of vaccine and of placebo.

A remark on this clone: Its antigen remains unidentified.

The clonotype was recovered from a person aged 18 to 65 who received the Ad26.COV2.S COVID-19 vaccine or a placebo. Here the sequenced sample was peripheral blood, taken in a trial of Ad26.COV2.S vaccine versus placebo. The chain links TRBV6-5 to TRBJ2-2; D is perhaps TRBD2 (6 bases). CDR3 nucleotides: TGTGCCAGCAGCCGACTAGAAAGGTTCGGGGAGCTGTTTTTT. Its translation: CASSRLERFGELFF.